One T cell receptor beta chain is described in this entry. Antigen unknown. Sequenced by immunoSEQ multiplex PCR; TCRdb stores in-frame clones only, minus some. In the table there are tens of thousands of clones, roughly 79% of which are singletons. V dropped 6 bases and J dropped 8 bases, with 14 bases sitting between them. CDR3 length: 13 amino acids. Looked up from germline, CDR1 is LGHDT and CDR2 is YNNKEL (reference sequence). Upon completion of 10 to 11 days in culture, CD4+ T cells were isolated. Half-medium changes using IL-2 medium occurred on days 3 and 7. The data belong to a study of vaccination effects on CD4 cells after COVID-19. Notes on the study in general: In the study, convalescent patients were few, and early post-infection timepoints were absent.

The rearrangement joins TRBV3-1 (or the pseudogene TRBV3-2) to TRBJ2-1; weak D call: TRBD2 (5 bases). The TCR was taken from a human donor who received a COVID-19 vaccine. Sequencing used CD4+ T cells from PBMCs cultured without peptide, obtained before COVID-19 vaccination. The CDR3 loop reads CASRRTPRDEQFF. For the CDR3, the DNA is TGTGCCAGCAGACGGACTCCCCGGGATGAGCAGTTCTTC.